The following is a T cell receptor (beta chain) sequence with its context. Its specificity is not known. The unexposed donors gave CD4+ T cells in 2011-2018, prior to COVID-19. Isolation of CD4+ T cells took place after roughly nine days in culture. PBMCs were plated at roughly 2 million per well in IL-2-containing medium. Data came from immunoSEQ multiplex PCR; TCRdb stores just in-frame clones and leaves some out. The sample consists of roughly 28,000 clones, about two thirds of them appearing once. The data belong to a study of CD4 T cells in relation to SARS-CoV-2 and coronaviruses. In germline, CDR1 is ENHRY, CDR2 SYGVKD. The V and J ends lost 4 bases and 4 bases respectively, with 4 bases between them. CDR3 length equals 12 residues.

This receptor was taken from a human donor in good health. The chain joins TRBV10-3 to TRBJ2-2; D is unclear. Sequencing input: CD4+ T cells from PBMCs, cultured in vitro. For the CDR3, the DNA is TGTGCCATCAGTGTGGTCACCGGGGAGCTGTTTTTT. This translates into CAISVVTGELFF.